The clone carrying this TCR beta chain was found many times. The sample originates from a study of early T cells in non-severe SARS-CoV-2 infection. V gave up 5 bases and J gave up 1 base, with 9 bases separating them. Germline V CDR1 and CDR2: SGHTA, FQGNSA. This CDR3 spans 13 amino acids. MiXCR was run by TCRdb on the 5' RACE reads, yielding one entry per CDR3 protein. The data hold some 30,000 distinct CDR3 sequences, with 5.5% to 6% observed a single time. The sequence was obtained from an adult who was a healthcare worker with PCR-confirmed SARS-CoV-2 infection or an uninfected control (not recorded which). V gene TRBV7-2 combines with J gene TRBJ2-7; D gene unclear. Sequenced material: whole blood. The CDR3 bases are TGTGCCAGCAGCCCAAGACTTTCCTACGAGCAGTACTTC. It specifies CASSPRLSYEQYF.